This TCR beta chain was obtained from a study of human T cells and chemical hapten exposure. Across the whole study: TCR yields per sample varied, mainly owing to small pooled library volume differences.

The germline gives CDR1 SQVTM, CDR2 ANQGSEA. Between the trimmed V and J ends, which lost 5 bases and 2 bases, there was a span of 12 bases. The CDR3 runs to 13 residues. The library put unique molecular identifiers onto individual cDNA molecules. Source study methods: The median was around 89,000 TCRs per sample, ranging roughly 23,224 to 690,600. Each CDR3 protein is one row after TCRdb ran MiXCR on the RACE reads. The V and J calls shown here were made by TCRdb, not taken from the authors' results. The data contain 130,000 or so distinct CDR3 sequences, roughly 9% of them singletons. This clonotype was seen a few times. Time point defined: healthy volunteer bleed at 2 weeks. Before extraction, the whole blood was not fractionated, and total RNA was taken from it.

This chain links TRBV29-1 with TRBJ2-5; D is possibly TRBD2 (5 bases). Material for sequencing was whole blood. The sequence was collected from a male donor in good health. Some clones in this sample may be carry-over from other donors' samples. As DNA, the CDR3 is TGCAGCGTTACTCGGCGGGTTCAAGAGACCCAGTACTTC. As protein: CSVTRRVQETQYF.